One and the same sample provided the 32 T cell receptor beta chains below, sequenced in a study of T cell responses to AZD1222 COVID-19 vaccine. Only in-frame clones appear in the TCRdb table, and some are missing; sequencing was by immunoSEQ multiplex PCR. The table includes some 100,000 clones, 85% to 90% detected once. The sequencing used peripheral blood, collected on day 0 of AZD1222 vaccination. The receptors come from an adult in good health.

This clone came up a few times. Written as DNA, the CDR3 is TGTGCCAGTAGCCCGACCGGGAAGGGCTACACCTTC. As protein: CASSPTGKGYTF. The chain joins TRBV19 to TRBJ1-2; unclear D gene. Trimming removed 6 bases from V and 8 bases from J, with 13 bases in between. The CDR3 loop spans 12 amino acids. Germline CDR1 LNHDA, CDR2 SQIVND (reference sequence).

The chain links TRBV5-4 to TRBJ2-5; D is unresolved. The CDR3 extends over 13 amino acids. Germline V lookup: CDR1 SGHNT, CDR2 YYREEE (reference sequence). With 0 bases removed from V and 1 base from J, the gap between germline ends came to 4 bases. The CDR3 DNA reads TGTGCCAGCAGCTTGGGGATCCAAGAGACCCAGTACTTC. Encoded protein: CASSLGIQETQYF.

This sequence joins TRBV7-2 and TRBJ2-5; 7 nucleotides line up with TRBD2. V lost 5 bases to trimming and J lost 12 bases; unmatched junction nucleotides: 12. CDR1 is SGHTA and CDR2 is FQGNSA in the germline V gene. The CDR3 runs 13 residues. The CDR3 coding sequence is TGTGCCAGCAGCCCGGGCCGGACTAGTCCTAAGTACTTC. Amino acid sequence: CASSPGRTSPKYF.

The chain joins TRBV7-6 to TRBJ2-2; D may be TRBD2 (6 bases). CDR3 length equals 15 residues. Trimming left V 5 bases short and J 4 bases short, with 14 bases between. Germline V gene data show CDR1 as SGHVS and CDR2 as FNYEAQ. The DNA of the CDR3 is TGTGCCAGCAGCCTAGGCGTGGGGGGCACCGGGGAGCTGTTTTTT. This sequence encodes CASSLGVGGTGELFF.

V gene TRBV9 combines with J gene TRBJ2-1; 14 bases align to TRBD2. The CDR3 is 16 amino acids. CDR1 is SGDLS, CDR2 YYNGEE, per germline. The V segment lost 2 bases and the J segment 5 bases; nucleotides outside the gene matches: 3. CDR3 amino acids: CASSVRLAGGDNEQFF. DNA of the CDR3: TGTGCCAGCAGCGTTAGACTAGCGGGGGGGGACAATGAGCAGTTCTTC.

V usage is TRBV7-9 and J usage is TRBJ2-1; maybe TRBD1 (5 bases). V gave up 4 bases and J gave up 9 bases, with 10 bases separating them. CDR1 is SEHNR and CDR2 is FQNEAQ in the germline V gene (reference sequence). The CDR3 has 12 amino acids. CDR3 coding DNA: TGTGCCAGCAGCTCGCAGGGAATTGAGCAGTTCTTC. This encodes CASSSQGIEQFF.

The chain couples TRBV21-1 to TRBJ2-7; TRBD2, as called in the table, went unchecked against the DNA. TRBV21-1 is marked as a pseudogene. This CDR3 has 18 amino acids. In DNA, the CDR3 is TGTGCCAGCAGCAAAGCCCAAAGTTGCCCCGGGAACTCCTACGAGCAGTACTTC. It yields the protein CASSKAQSCPGNSYEQYF.

This clone was seen a single time. J is TRBJ2-2 and V is TRBV5-6, with D tentatively TRBD2 (5 bases). The V gene lost 0 bases and the J gene lost 6 bases, with 6 bases spanning the gap. Germline CDR1 and CDR2: SGHDT and YYEEEE. The CDR3 is made up of 13 amino acids. The CDR3, as DNA: TGTGCCAGCAGCTTGGGCGGGTCCGGGGAGCTGTTTTTT. This encodes CASSLGGSGELFF.

This rearrangement joins TRBV19 to TRBJ1-1, with D hard to call. The CDR3 spans 12 residues. Germline V lookup: CDR1 LNHDA, CDR2 SQIVND (reference sequence). Trimming stripped 5 bases from V and 8 bases from J, with 12 bases between. The CDR3: CASSLTLGEAFF. Written as DNA, the CDR3 is TGTGCCAGTAGTTTGACTCTAGGGGAAGCTTTCTTT.

The CDR3 nucleotides are TGTGCCACCAGTGATTTGCGCCAGGAGGACAGGGGCCCGGAGACCCAGTACTTC. This translates into CATSDLRQEDRGPETQYF. The V call is TRBV24-1, the J call TRBJ2-5; 9 nucleotides align to TRBD1. Germline CDR1 is KGHDR and CDR2 is SFDVKD. The CDR3 is 18 residues long. After removal of 0 bases from V and 5 bases from J, the junction contained 12 bases not matched to a gene.

The rearrangement uses TRBV28 and TRBJ1-2; D might be TRBD1 (6 bases). The germline V and J ends were trimmed by 2 bases and 8 bases, with 21 bases remaining between them. The CDR3 sequence is 16 residues long. Looked up from germline, CDR1 is MDHEN and CDR2 is SYDVKM. The CDR3 coding sequence is TGTGCCAGCAGTTTACGGACCCGACCAGGGGCCTTAGGCTACACCTTC. Translated: CASSLRTRPGALGYTF.

This chain connects TRBV6-4 to TRBJ1-5; no definite D call. The CDR3 has 13 residues. Per germline, CDR1 MRHNA and CDR2 SNTAGT. Trimming took off 4 bases at V and 3 bases at J, with 7 bases between the two ends. CDR3 loop: CASSVGPNQPQHF. As DNA, the CDR3 is TGTGCCAGCAGTGTAGGTCCCAATCAGCCCCAGCATTTT.

CDR3 amino acids: CASSSAPTGREYF. CDR3 nucleotide sequence: TGTGCCAGCAGTTCCGCCCCGACAGGGAGGGAGTATTTT. The genes are TRBV27 and TRBJ2-3, with D perhaps TRBD1 or TRBD2 (7 bases each). CDR1 is MNHEY, CDR2 SMNVEV, per germline (reference sequence). Trimming removed 4 bases at V and 13 bases at J, with 18 bases between. This CDR3 has 13 residues.

V usage is TRBV19 and J usage is TRBJ2-7; D is unresolved. V was pared by 1 base and J by 2 bases, with 9 bases between. CDR3 length equals 14 residues. Looked up from germline, CDR1 is LNHDA and CDR2 is SQIVND (reference sequence). The CDR3 nucleotides read TGTGCCAGTAGTATAGGTCTCGGGCCCTACGAGCAGTACTTC. This sequence encodes CASSIGLGPYEQYF. The entire variable domain, with the rest obtained from reference TRBV19 and TRBJ2-7, is as follows: DGGITQSPKYLFRKEGQNVTLSCEQNLNHDAMYWYRQDPGQGLRLIYYSQIVNDFQKGDIAEGYSVSREKKESFPLTVTSAQKNPTAFYLCASSIGLGPYEQYFGPGTRLTVT.

Turning to this clone: The same CDR3 can be traced to other DNA sequences in this sample. The chain links TRBV6-4 to TRBJ2-3; D call uncertain. Trimming pared 0 bases from V and 6 bases from J, leaving 4 bases between. The germline V gene encodes CDR1 MRHNA and CDR2 SNTAGT. The CDR3 is 12 residues long. CDR3 nucleotides: TGTGCCAGCAGTGACTCTGGGGATACGCAGTATTTT. It yields the protein CASSDSGDTQYF.

The chain has TRBV4-2 and TRBJ1-6, with D perhaps TRBD1 (6 bases). Germline lookup yields CDR1 LGHNA and CDR2 YNFKEQ. V was clipped by 4 bases and J by 9 bases, with 28 bases between them. CDR3 length equals 19 residues. Written as DNA, the CDR3 is TGTGCCAGCAGCCCTCCCCCCCAAGAGGTTGGGGGCGTTGGTTCACCCCTCCACTTT. Translating gives CASSPPPQEVGGVGSPLHF.

The chain is built from TRBV6-5 and TRBJ1-4, with 7 bases identical to TRBD1. This CDR3 is 14 amino acids long. Germline V gene sequence: CDR1 MNHEY, CDR2 SVGAGI. The V gene end was trimmed by 7 bases and the J gene end by 5 bases; junction bases not matched to a gene: 7. The CDR3 region is CASTGDRVNEKLFF. CDR3 sequence (DNA): TGTGCCAGCACCGGGGACAGAGTAAATGAAAAACTGTTTTTT.

The rearrangement links TRBV20-1 to TRBJ2-7, with D possibly matching TRBD1 (6 bases). CDR1 and CDR2 (germline): DFQATT, SNEGSKA (reference sequence). The germline V and J ends were trimmed by 3 bases and 3 bases, with 15 bases remaining between them. This CDR3 has 14 residues. CDR3 in amino acids: CSASFGTSDYEQYF. The CDR3 nucleotides read TGCAGTGCTAGTTTTGGGACATCAGACTACGAGCAGTACTTC.

The gene calls are TRBV3-1 (or the pseudogene TRBV3-2) and TRBJ2-3; D gene uncertain. Germline V gives CDR1 LGHDT, CDR2 YNNKEL (reference sequence). The CDR3 runs to 17 residues. V gave up 2 bases and J gave up 1 base, with 16 bases separating them. The CDR3 region is CASSQRRLGLGTDTQYF. The CDR3 nucleotides read TGTGCCAGCAGCCAAAGGCGACTCGGTTTGGGCACAGATACGCAGTATTTT.

The chain is built from TRBV2 and TRBJ1-1; no clear D. Germline lookup yields CDR1 SNHLY and CDR2 FYNNEI. Trimming took off 6 bases at V and 2 bases at J, with 7 bases between the two ends. The CDR3 spans 12 residues. CDR3 in amino acids: CASRAGNTEAFF. Written as DNA, the CDR3 is TGTGCCAGCAGGGCAGGAAACACTGAAGCTTTCTTT.

The chain recombines TRBV20-1 with TRBJ1-1; D call uncertain. In germline, CDR1 is DFQATT, CDR2 SNEGSKA (reference sequence). Trimming left V 6 bases short and J 1 base short, with 6 bases between. The CDR3 sequence is 11 residues long. In DNA form, the CDR3 reads TGCAGTGCCCAGGAGAACACTGAAGCTTTCTTT. Its protein product is CSAQENTEAFF.

The genes are TRBV6-5 and TRBJ1-1; D call uncertain. Germline V gene data show CDR1 as MNHEY and CDR2 as SVGAGI. Trimming removed 5 bases from V and 7 bases from J, with 17 bases in between. The CDR3 has 14 residues. The DNA of the CDR3 is TGTGCCAGCAGTCGACGGCCAGAACTGGGTGAAGCTTTCTTT. It yields the protein CASSRRPELGEAFF.

The CDR3 coding sequence is TGCGCCAGCAGCTTGGGTCTTAGCGGCTGGGAAGATACGCAGTATTTT. Translated: CASSLGLSGWEDTQYF. V is TRBV5-1 and J is TRBJ2-3; D may be TRBD2 (6 bases). Germline CDR1 is SGHRS and CDR2 is YFSETQ. V dropped 0 bases and J dropped 5 bases, with 16 bases sitting between them. This CDR3 has 16 residues.

The V call is TRBV6-5, the J call TRBJ2-5, with D possibly called TRBD1 or TRBD2 (6 bases each). Germline V gene lookup returns CDR1 MNHEY and CDR2 SVGAGI. V was trimmed by 0 bases and J by 4 bases, leaving 12 bases between them. The CDR3 runs to 15 residues. CDR3 in amino acids: CASSYSIGGRETQYF. CDR3 DNA sequence: TGTGCCAGCAGTTACTCGATAGGGGGGAGAGAGACCCAGTACTTC.

The CDR3 DNA reads as TGCGCCAGCAGCCCACAGGGTTCTGGGGCCAACGTCCTGACTTTC. It yields the protein CASSPQGSGANVLTF. The genes are TRBV5-1 and TRBJ2-6; D possibly corresponds to TRBD1 (6 bases). The CDR3 length is 15 residues. The V end lost 4 bases, the J end lost 1 base, and 9 bases lay between the germline ends. Germline V gives CDR1 SGHRS, CDR2 YFSETQ.

This clone was detected once. DNA for the CDR3: TGTGCCAGCAGTTTCGGTGGGCACTACGAGCAGTACTTC. It specifies CASSFGGHYEQYF. The chain uses TRBV6-2 or TRBV6-3 and TRBJ2-7; no definite D call. Germline CDR1 reads MNHEY; CDR2 reads SVGEGT. Trimming removed 4 bases at V and 3 bases at J, with 10 bases between. CDR3 length equals 13 residues.

V gene TRBV6-5 combines with J gene TRBJ2-7; unclear D gene. The germline V gene has CDR1 MNHEY and CDR2 SVGAGI. This CDR3 comprises 14 residues. V lost 0 bases, J lost 2 bases, and 8 bases lay in between. CDR3 region: CASSYSTRAYEQYF. CDR3 nucleotide sequence: TGTGCCAGCAGTTACTCGACCCGCGCCTACGAGCAGTACTTC.

This chain links TRBV13 with TRBJ1-6; 7 positions match TRBD1. V was clipped by 3 bases and J by 6 bases; unmatched bases: 2. CDR1 and CDR2 from the germline V gene are PRHDT and FYEKMQ (reference sequence). There are 14 residues in the CDR3. CDR3: CASSLGQFNSPLHF. The CDR3 DNA reads TGTGCCAGCAGCTTGGGACAGTTTAATTCACCCCTCCACTTT.

The chain joins TRBV10-3 to TRBJ2-1; 13 bases are shared with TRBD2. The CDR3 spans 17 residues. Per the germline V gene, CDR1 is ENHRY and CDR2 is SYGVKD. V dropped 0 bases and J dropped 8; count of bases not matched to a gene: 7. CDR3 loop: CAISESTGLAGQDEQFF. As DNA, the CDR3 is TGTGCCATCAGTGAGTCGACGGGACTAGCGGGGCAGGATGAGCAGTTCTTC.

The V gene is TRBV4-2, the J gene TRBJ2-5, with 15 positions matching TRBD2. V was pared by 2 bases and J by 1 base, with 8 bases of the junction left unmatched. CDR3 size: 19 residues. In germline, CDR1 is LGHNA, CDR2 YNFKEQ. The CDR3 here is CASSQSGLAGGRVQETQYF. CDR3 bases: TGTGCCAGCAGCCAAAGCGGACTAGCGGGGGGGCGGGTCCAAGAGACCCAGTACTTC.

The chain couples TRBV6-2 or TRBV6-3 to TRBJ2-7; D might be TRBD1 (6 bases). V lost 5 bases and J lost 3, with 8 bases in between. The CDR3 runs to 12 residues. CDR1 MNHEY and CDR2 SVGEGT come from the germline V gene. The CDR3 spells CASSQTGYEQYF. CDR3 coding DNA: TGTGCCAGCAGTCAGACAGGCTACGAGCAGTACTTC.

The chain joins TRBV5-5 to TRBJ1-3; D ambiguous. Trimming took off 4 bases at V and 0 bases at J, with 11 bases between the two ends. Germline V gene data show CDR1 as SGHKS and CDR2 as YYEKEE (reference sequence). The CDR3 runs 15 residues. The CDR3 bases are TGTGCCAGCAGCGAGGACCCTAACTCTGGAAACACCATATATTTT. Encoded protein: CASSEDPNSGNTIYF.